The present TCR beta chain was sequenced within a study of blood T cell repertoires in COVID-19. About the study: Italy, Spain and the United States were the sources of the convalescent and acute COVID-19 samples. Sample material is recorded as cDNA or gDNA derived from T cells, B-cell-depleted T cells, or PBMCs.

In the original workflow: Estimated nucleated cell counts came from reference gene primer amplification. Profiling relied on immunoSEQ multiplex PCR, and the TCRdb table lists in-frame clones only, not all of them. That table supplies the V and J calls and clone size; D and trimming were determined from the DNA. The sample comprises roughly 190,000 clones, almost 85% of which are singletons, and 5.1% rests with the top ten. After removal of 4 bases from V and 3 bases from J, the junction contained 3 bases not matched to a gene. The CDR3 has 14 residues. Germline loops: CDR1 SGHTA, CDR2 FQGNSA. Sample: peripheral blood. This chain links TRBV7-2 with TRBJ2-5; 9 nucleotides agree with TRBD1. The sequence derives from a woman between 70 and 85 years old with active or convalescent COVID-19. The CDR3 sequence: CASSYRTGEETQYF. The CDR3 nucleotides read TGTGCCAGCAGCTATAGGACAGGGGAAGAGACCCAGTACTTC.